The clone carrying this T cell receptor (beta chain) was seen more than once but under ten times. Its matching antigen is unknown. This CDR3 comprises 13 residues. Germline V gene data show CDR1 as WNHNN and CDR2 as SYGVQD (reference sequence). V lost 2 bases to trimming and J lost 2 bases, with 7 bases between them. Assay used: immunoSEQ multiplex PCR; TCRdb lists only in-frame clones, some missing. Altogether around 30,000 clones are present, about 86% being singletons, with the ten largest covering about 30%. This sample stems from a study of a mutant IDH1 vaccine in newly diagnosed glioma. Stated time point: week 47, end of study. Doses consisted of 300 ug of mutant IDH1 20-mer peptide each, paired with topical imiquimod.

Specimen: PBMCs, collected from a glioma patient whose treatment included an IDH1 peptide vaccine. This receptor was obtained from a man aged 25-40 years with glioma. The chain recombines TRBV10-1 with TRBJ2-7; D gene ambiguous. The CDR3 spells CASSETPTYEQYF. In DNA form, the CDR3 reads TGCGCCAGCAGTGAGACTCCCACCTACGAGCAGTACTTC.